The 5 T cell receptor beta chains in this list originate from one sample, sequenced in a study of T cells in Graves' hyperthyroidism and ophthalmopathy. Amplification yielded TCR beta CDR3 regions, with RNA transcripts as the source. TCR CDR3 regions were first amplified by RT-PCR with HTBI primers. A single record per CDR3 protein comes from TCRdb applying MiXCR to the multiplex PCR reads. The table lists about 570,000 distinct CDR3 sequences, about half of them singletons. The sample comprised peripheral blood or thyroid tissue (not recorded which). Receptors were obtained from an adult woman with Graves' disease, either hyperthyroidism or ophthalmopathy (not recorded which).

This clonotype was seen repeatedly, ten times or more. The chain links TRBV2 to TRBJ2-7, with no clear D. The CDR3 loop spans 13 amino acids. The germline V gene has CDR1 SNHLY and CDR2 FYNNEI. With 1 base removed from V and 4 bases from J, the gap between germline ends came to 8 bases. The DNA of the CDR3 is TGTGCCAGCAGTGAAGGAGGTCGGTACGAGCAGTACTTC. It is translated as CASSEGGRYEQYF.

The chain has TRBV12-3 or TRBV12-4 and TRBJ2-2; D remains unclear. V lost 5 bases, J lost 1 base, and 11 bases lay in between. The CDR3 length is 15 residues. The CDR3 DNA follows: TGTGCCAGCAGTCCCAGGCGCGTGAACACCGGGGAGCTGTTTTTT. This gives the protein CASSPRRVNTGELFF.

Many counts were recorded for this clonotype. The chain combines TRBV14 with TRBJ2-2; no clear D. CDR3 size: 15 residues. Trimming removed 1 base at V and 4 bases at J, with 10 bases between. In germline, CDR1 is SGHDN, CDR2 FVKESK. This CDR3 reads CASSQGYFLTGELFF. The CDR3 nucleotides read TGTGCCAGCAGCCAAGGGTATTTTCTCACCGGGGAGCTGTTTTTT.

In this sample, this clonotype turned up many times. This chain links TRBV5-6 with TRBJ2-7; tentatively, D is TRBD1 (5 bases). Germline loops: CDR1 SGHDT, CDR2 YYEEEE. Deletions cut 2 bases from V and 3 bases from J, with 12 bases between. This CDR3 has 14 residues. CDR3 sequence reads: CASSFQGSYYEQYF. The CDR3 DNA reads TGTGCCAGCAGCTTCCAGGGCAGCTACTACGAGCAGTACTTC.

This clonotype has a handful of counts. This chain uses TRBV25-1 with TRBJ1-6; D not resolved. Per germline, CDR1 MGHDK and CDR2 SYGVNS. The V gene lost 1 base and the J gene lost 12 bases, with 7 bases spanning the gap. The CDR3 extends over 12 amino acids. The CDR3 sequence is CASSEWVGPLHF. The CDR3 DNA follows: TGTGCCAGCAGTGAATGGGTGGGACCCCTCCACTTT.